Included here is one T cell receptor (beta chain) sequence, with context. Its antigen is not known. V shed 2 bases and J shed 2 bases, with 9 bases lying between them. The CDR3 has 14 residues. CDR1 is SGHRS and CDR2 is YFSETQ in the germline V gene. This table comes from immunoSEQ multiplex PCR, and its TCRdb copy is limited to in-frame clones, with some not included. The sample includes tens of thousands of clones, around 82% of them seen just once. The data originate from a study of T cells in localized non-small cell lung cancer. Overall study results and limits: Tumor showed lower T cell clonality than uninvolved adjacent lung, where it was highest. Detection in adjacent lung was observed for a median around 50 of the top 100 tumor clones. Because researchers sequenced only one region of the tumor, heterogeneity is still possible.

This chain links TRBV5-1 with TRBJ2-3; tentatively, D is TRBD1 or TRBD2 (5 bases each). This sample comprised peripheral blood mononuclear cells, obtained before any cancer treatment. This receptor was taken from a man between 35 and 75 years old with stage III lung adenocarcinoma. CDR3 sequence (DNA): TGCGCCAGCAGCTTCGGGACCCACACAGATACGCAGTATTTT. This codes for CASSFGTHTDTQYF.